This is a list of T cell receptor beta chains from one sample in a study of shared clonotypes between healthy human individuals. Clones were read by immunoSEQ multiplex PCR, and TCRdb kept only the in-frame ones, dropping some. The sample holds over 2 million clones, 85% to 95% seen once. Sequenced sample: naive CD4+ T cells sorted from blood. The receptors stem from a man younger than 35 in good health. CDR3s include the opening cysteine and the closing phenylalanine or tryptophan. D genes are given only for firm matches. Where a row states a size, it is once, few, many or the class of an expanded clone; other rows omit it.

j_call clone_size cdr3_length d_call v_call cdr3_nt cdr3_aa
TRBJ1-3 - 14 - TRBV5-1 TGCGCCAGCAGCGAAGGCTTCTCTGGAAACACCATATATTTT CASSEGFSGNTIYF
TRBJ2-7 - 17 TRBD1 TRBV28 TGTGCCACCAGTCGGGGAATAAAAAGGGACAGGGGTTACGAGCAGTACTTC CATSRGIKRDRGYEQYF
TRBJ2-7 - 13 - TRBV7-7 TGTGCTAGCAGCCTGGACCGTCTAGAGGAGCAGTACTTC CASSLDRLEEQYF
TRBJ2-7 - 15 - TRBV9 TGTGCCAGCAGCGTTGAAGGCGGGAAATTCGACGAGCAGTACTTC CASSVEGGKFDEQYF
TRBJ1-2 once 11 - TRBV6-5 TGTGCCAGCGGGGGGGAATATGGCTACACCTTC CASGGEYGYTF
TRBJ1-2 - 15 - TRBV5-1 TGCGCCAGCAGACGGGACGGACTAACCTTGGGCGGCTACACCTTC CASRRDGLTLGGYTF
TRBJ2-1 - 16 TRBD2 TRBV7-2 TGTGCCAGCAGCTTAGGGGCGGGACGGGAGGACGGGGAGCAGTTCTTC CASSLGAGREDGEQFF
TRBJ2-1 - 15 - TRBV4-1 TGCGCCAGCAGCCAGACTAGGGGGGTCCACAATGAGCAGTTCTTC CASSQTRGVHNEQFF
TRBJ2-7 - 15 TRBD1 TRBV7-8 TGTGCCAGCAGCGTACCGGGACAGGCGAGTTTGAAGCAGTACTTC CASSVPGQASLKQYF
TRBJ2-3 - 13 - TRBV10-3 TGTGCCATCACGGGCAGGGTGGAGGATACGCAGTATTTT CAITGRVEDTQYF
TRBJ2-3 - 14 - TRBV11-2 TGTGCCAGCAGCGCAGGGTATTCGGGAGATACGCAGTATTTT CASSAGYSGDTQYF
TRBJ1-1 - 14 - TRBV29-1 TGCAGCGTTGGCCGAGGGTCCGGGGCAACTGAAGCTTTCTTT CSVGRGSGATEAFF
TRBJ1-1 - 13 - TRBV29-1 TGCAGCGGCACCGGGACAAAGAACACTGAAGCTTTCTTT CSGTGTKNTEAFF